What follows is one T cell receptor beta chain and its context. The entry originates in a study of PD-L1 blockade in urothelial cancer. The germline gives CDR1 SNHLY, CDR2 FYNNEI. Trimming removed 4 bases at V and 4 bases at J, with 8 bases between. The CDR3 has 13 amino acids. As for time point: pretreatment peripheral blood. Sequenced by immunoSEQ multiplex PCR; TCRdb stores in-frame clones only, minus some. Among 98,000 or so clones listed, nearly 90% were seen once. The gene calls are TRBV2 and TRBJ2-1; perhaps TRBD1 as D (6 bases). This TCR was sampled from a man aged 60 to 75 with urothelial cancer. The sequenced sample was PBMCs, obtained around atezolizumab (anti-PD-L1) treatment. The CDR3 DNA reads TGTGCCAGCAGTGCGGGACAATACAATGAGCAGTTCTTC. Its protein is CASSAGQYNEQFF.